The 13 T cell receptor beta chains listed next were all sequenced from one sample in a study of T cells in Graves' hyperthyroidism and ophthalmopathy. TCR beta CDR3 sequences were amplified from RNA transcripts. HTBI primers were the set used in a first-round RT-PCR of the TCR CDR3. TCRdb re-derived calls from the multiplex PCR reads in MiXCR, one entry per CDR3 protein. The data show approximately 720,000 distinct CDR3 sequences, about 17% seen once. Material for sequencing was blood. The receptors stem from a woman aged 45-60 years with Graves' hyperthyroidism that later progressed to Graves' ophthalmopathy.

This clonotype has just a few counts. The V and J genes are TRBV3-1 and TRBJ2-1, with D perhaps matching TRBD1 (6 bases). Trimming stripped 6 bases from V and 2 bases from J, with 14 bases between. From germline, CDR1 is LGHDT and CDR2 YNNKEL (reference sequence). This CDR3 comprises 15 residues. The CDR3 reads CASRAGTPPYNEQFF. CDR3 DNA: TGTGCCAGCAGGGCCGGGACACCCCCCTACAATGAGCAGTTCTTC.

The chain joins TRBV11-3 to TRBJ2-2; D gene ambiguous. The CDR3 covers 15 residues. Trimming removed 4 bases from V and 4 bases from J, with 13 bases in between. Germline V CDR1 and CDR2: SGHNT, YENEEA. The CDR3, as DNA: TGTGCCAGCAGCTCCGTTCGAGGCGCCACCGGGGAGCTGTTTTTT. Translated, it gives CASSSVRGATGELFF.

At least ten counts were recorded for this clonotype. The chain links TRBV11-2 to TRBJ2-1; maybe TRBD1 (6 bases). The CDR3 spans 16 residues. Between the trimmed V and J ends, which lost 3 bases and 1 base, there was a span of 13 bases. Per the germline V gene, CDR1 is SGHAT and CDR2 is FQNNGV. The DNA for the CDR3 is TGTGCCAGCAGCTTGTTAAGGACAGCTTCCTACAATGAGCAGTTCTTC. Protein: CASSLLRTASYNEQFF.

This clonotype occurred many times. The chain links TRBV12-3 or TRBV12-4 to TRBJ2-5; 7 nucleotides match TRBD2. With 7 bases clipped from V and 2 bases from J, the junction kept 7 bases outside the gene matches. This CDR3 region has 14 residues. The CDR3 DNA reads TGTGCCAGCACCTCCTGGGAGGGTCAAGAGACCCAGTACTTC. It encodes CASTSWEGQETQYF.

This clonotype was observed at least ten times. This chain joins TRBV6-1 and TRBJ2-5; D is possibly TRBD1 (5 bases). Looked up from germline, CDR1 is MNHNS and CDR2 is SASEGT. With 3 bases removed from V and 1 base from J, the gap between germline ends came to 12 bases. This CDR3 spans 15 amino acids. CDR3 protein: CASSDPDRLQETQYF. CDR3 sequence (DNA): TGTGCCAGCAGTGACCCAGACAGACTCCAAGAGACCCAGTACTTC.

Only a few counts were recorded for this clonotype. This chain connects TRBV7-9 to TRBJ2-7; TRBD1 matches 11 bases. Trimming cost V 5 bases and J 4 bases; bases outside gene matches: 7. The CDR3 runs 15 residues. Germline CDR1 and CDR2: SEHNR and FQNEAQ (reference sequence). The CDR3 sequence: CASSRRDRGNYEQYF. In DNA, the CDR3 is TGTGCCAGCAGCCGCCGGGACAGGGGGAATTACGAGCAGTACTTC.

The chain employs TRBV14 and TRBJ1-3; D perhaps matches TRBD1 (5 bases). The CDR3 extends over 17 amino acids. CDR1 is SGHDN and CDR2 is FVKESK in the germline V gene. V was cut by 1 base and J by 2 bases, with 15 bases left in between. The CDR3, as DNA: TGTGCCAGCAGCCAAGGGCGTTCTGGGGGGACTGGAAACACCATATATTTT. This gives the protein CASSQGRSGGTGNTIYF. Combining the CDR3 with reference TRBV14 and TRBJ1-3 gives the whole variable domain EAGVTQFPSHSVIEKGQTVTLRCDPISGHDNLYWYRRVMGKEIKFLLHFVKESKQDESGMPNNRFLAERTGGTYSTLKVQPAELEDSGVYFCASSQGRSGGTGNTIYFGEGSWLTVV.

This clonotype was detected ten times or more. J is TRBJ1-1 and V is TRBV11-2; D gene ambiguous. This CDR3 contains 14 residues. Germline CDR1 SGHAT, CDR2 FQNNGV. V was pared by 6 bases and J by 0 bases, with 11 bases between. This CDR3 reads CASSRGGLNTEAFF. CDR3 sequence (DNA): TGTGCCAGCAGTCGAGGAGGGCTGAACACTGAAGCTTTCTTT.

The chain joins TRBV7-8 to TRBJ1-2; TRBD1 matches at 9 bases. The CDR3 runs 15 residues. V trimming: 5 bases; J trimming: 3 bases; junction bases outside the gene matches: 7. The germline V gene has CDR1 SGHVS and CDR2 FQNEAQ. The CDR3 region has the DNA TGTGCCAGCAGCGCTCCGGGACAGGGTGACTATGGCTACACCTTC. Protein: CASSAPGQGDYGYTF. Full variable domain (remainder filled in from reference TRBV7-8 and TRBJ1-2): GAGVSQSPRYKVAKRGQDVALRCDPISGHVSLFWYQQALGQGPEFLTYFQNEAQLDKSGLPSDRFFAERPEGSVSTLKIQRTQQEDSAVYLCASSAPGQGDYGYTFGSGTRLTVV.

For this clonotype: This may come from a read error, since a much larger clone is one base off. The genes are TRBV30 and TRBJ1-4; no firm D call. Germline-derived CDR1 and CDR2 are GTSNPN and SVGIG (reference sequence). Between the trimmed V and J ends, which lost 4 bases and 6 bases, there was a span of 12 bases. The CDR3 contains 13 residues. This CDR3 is CAWNVRGDEKLFF. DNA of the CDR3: TGTGCCTGGAATGTGCGGGGTGATGAAAAACTGTTTTTT.

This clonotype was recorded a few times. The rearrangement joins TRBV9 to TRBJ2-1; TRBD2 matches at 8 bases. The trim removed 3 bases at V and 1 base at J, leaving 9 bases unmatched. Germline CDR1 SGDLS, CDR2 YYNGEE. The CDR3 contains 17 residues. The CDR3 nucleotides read TGTGCCAGCAGCGCCCGTTCCGGGGGGGGATCCTACAATGAGCAGTTCTTC. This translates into CASSARSGGGSYNEQFF.

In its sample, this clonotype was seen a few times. Here the CDR3 DNA reads TGCGCCAGCAGCCACCGGACGGGTTTTAACTATGGCTACACCTTC. Translation: CASSHRTGFNYGYTF. The chain has TRBV4-1 and TRBJ1-2; D remains unclear. This CDR3 is 15 amino acids long. The germline V gene has CDR1 MGHRA and CDR2 YSYEKL. V dropped 3 bases and J dropped 1 base, with 12 bases sitting between them.

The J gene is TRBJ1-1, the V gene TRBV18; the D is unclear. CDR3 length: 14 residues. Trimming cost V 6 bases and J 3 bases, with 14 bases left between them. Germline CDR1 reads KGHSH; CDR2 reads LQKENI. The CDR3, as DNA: TGTGCCAGCTCCCCCGGCGGTACAGACACTGAAGCTTTCTTT. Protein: CASSPGGTDTEAFF.